These 3 T cell receptor beta chains originate from one sample sequenced in a study of blood T cell repertoires in COVID-19. Sequencing was performed with immunoSEQ multiplex PCR; in TCRdb, only in-frame clones are kept and a portion is missing. This sample has 350,000 to 450,000 clones, with roughly 84% found just once. Sequenced: PBMCs or T cells enriched from blood (not recorded which). The receptors originated from a woman in her late teens or twenties who had been exposed to COVID-19.

The chain couples TRBV7-2 to TRBJ2-6, with 8 positions matching TRBD1. Germline loops: CDR1 SGHTA, CDR2 FQGNSA. V was clipped by 0 bases and J by 0 bases; unmatched bases: 4. This CDR3 has 18 amino acids. CDR3 protein: CASSLAGQAVSGANVLTF. CDR3 DNA sequence: TGTGCCAGCAGCTTAGCGGGACAGGCCGTCTCTGGGGCCAACGTCCTGACTTTC. Supplemented by reference TRBV7-2 and TRBJ2-6, the full variable domain reads GAGVSQSPSNKVTEKGKDVELRCDPISGHTALYWYRQSLGQGLEFLIYFQGNSAPDKSGLPSDRFSAERTGGSVSTLTIQRTQQEDSAVYLCASSLAGQAVSGANVLTFGAGSRLTVL.

The chain uses TRBV15 and TRBJ2-2, with 11 bases aligning to TRBD2. Unmatched junction bases numbered 9, after V lost 4 bases and J lost 2 bases. The CDR3 contains 18 residues. Germline V gene data show CDR1 as LNHNV and CDR2 as YYDKDF (reference sequence). For the CDR3, the DNA is TGTGCCACCAGCACCACTATTCTAGCGGGGGGCAACACCGGGGAGCTGTTTTTT. Protein: CATSTTILAGGNTGELFF. Full variable domain (remainder filled in from reference TRBV15 and TRBJ2-2): DAMVIQNPRYQVTQFGKPVTLSCSQTLNHNVMYWYQQKSSQAPKLLFHYYDKDFNNEADTPDNFQSRRPNTSFCFLDIRSPGLGDTAMYLCATSTTILAGGNTGELFFGEGSRLTVL.

V and J are TRBV2 and TRBJ2-2, with TRBD1 matching 7 bases. The CDR3 sequence is 18 residues long. From germline, CDR1 is SNHLY and CDR2 FYNNEI. V shed 1 base, J shed 4 bases, and the junction held 12 bases outside the gene matches. The DNA for the CDR3 is TGTGCCAGCAGTGAAGGGTTAACAGGGGCGGAGGCCACCGGGGAGCTGTTTTTT. It is translated as CASSEGLTGAEATGELFF.